Detailed here is one TCR beta chain. The CDR3 runs 15 residues. V lost 1 base, J lost 0 bases, and 4 bases lay in between. Germline CDR1 is SGHTA and CDR2 is FQGNSA. The data were taken from a study of control samples from healthy donors and cancer patients. Repertoires were generated with immunoSEQ multiplex PCR, while TCRdb's copy carries only in-frame clones and drops some. Of approximately 98,000 clones in the sample, approximately 80% were seen once. This clonotype originated in a man younger than 35 in good health. Input material: blood. The chain couples TRBV7-2 to TRBJ2-6; D is unclear. The CDR3 reads CASSLDFSGANVLTF. CDR3 DNA: TGTGCCAGCAGCTTAGATTTCTCTGGGGCCAACGTCCTGACTTTC.